The following is a T cell receptor (beta chain) sequence with its context. The antigen is unknown. The data were taken from a study of CD4 T cells in relation to SARS-CoV-2 and coronaviruses. The overall study: Crossreactive spike epitopes shared across donors were mapped to their HLA restriction.

Study-wide points: SARS-CoV-2-driven expansion was significantly weaker in crossreactive than monoreactive clones.

Only in-frame clones appear in the TCRdb table, and some are missing; sequencing was by immunoSEQ multiplex PCR. The profile shows about 15,000 clones, 75% to 85% of them singletons. Germline CDR1 and CDR2: KGHSH and LQKENI. The V gene lost 1 base and the J gene lost 11 bases, with 27 bases spanning the gap. This CDR3 spans 18 amino acids. Before the COVID-19 pandemic, during about 2011-2019, CD4+ T cells were taken from unexposed donors. After more than eight days of culture, CD4+ T cells were isolated. Unexposed-donor CD4+ T cells were probed with SARS-CoV-2 S/N and four cold-coronavirus spikes, cells permitting.

The origin of this receptor is a human donor in good health. Sequencing used CD4+ T cells from PBMCs, cultured in vitro. V gene TRBV18 combines with J gene TRBJ1-5, with a possible D match to TRBD1 (6 bases). For the CDR3, the DNA is TGTGCCAGCTCACCACAGAGGGTGGGCAGGGGCGCTTTTACGACCCAGCATTTT. This encodes CASSPQRVGRGAFTTQHF.